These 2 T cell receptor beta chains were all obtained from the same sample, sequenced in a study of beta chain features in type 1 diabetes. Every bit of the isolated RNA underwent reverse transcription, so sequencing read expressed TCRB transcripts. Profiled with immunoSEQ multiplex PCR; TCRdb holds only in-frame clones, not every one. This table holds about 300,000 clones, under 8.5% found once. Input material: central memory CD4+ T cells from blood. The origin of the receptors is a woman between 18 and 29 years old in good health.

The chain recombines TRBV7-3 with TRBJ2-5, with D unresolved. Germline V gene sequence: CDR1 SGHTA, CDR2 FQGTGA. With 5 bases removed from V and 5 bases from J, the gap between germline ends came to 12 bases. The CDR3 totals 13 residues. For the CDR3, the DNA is TGTGCCAGCAGCCCGAGTTCCCGGGAGACCCAGTACTTC. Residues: CASSPSSRETQYF.

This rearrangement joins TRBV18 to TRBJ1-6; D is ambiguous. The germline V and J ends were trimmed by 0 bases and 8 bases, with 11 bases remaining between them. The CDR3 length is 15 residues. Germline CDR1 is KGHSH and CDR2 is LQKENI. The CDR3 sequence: CASSPPEGRDSPLHF. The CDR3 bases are TGTGCCAGCTCACCACCGGAAGGGAGAGATTCACCCCTCCACTTT.